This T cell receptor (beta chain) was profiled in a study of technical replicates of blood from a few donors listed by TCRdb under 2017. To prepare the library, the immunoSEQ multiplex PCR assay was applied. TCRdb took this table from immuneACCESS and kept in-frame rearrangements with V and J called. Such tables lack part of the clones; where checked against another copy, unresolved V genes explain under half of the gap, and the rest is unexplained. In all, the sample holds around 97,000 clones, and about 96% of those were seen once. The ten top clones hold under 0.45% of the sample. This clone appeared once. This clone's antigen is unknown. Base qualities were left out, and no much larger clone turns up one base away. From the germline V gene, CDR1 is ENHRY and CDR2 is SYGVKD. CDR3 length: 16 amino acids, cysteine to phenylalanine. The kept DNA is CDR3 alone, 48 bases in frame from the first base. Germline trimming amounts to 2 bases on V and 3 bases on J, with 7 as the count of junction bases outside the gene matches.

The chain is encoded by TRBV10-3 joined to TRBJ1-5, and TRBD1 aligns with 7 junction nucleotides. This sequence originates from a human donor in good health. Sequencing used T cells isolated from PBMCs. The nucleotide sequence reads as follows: TGTGCCATCAGTGAGGCGCAGGGGGGATTCAATCAGCCCCAGCATTTT. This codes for CAISEAQGGFNQPQHF.